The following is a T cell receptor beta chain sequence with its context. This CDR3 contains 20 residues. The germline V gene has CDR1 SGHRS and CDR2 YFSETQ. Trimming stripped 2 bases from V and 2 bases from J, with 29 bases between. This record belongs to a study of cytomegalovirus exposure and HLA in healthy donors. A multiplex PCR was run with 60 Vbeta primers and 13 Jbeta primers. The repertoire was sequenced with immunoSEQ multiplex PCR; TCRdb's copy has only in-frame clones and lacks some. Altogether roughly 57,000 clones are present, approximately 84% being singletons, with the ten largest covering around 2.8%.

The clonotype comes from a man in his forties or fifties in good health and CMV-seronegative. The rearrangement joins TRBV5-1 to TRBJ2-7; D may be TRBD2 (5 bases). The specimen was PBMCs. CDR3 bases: TGCGCCAGCAGCTTTGGGAGCCTACGGAAAACCGGACTCCATGCCTACGAGCAGTACTTC. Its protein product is CASSFGSLRKTGLHAYEQYF. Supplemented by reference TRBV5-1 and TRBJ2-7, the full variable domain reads KAGVTQTPRYLIKTRGQQVTLSCSPISGHRSVSWYQQTPGQGLQFLFEYFSETQRNKGNFPGRFSGRQFSNSRSEMNVSTLELGDSALYLCASSFGSLRKTGLHAYEQYFGPGTRLTVT.